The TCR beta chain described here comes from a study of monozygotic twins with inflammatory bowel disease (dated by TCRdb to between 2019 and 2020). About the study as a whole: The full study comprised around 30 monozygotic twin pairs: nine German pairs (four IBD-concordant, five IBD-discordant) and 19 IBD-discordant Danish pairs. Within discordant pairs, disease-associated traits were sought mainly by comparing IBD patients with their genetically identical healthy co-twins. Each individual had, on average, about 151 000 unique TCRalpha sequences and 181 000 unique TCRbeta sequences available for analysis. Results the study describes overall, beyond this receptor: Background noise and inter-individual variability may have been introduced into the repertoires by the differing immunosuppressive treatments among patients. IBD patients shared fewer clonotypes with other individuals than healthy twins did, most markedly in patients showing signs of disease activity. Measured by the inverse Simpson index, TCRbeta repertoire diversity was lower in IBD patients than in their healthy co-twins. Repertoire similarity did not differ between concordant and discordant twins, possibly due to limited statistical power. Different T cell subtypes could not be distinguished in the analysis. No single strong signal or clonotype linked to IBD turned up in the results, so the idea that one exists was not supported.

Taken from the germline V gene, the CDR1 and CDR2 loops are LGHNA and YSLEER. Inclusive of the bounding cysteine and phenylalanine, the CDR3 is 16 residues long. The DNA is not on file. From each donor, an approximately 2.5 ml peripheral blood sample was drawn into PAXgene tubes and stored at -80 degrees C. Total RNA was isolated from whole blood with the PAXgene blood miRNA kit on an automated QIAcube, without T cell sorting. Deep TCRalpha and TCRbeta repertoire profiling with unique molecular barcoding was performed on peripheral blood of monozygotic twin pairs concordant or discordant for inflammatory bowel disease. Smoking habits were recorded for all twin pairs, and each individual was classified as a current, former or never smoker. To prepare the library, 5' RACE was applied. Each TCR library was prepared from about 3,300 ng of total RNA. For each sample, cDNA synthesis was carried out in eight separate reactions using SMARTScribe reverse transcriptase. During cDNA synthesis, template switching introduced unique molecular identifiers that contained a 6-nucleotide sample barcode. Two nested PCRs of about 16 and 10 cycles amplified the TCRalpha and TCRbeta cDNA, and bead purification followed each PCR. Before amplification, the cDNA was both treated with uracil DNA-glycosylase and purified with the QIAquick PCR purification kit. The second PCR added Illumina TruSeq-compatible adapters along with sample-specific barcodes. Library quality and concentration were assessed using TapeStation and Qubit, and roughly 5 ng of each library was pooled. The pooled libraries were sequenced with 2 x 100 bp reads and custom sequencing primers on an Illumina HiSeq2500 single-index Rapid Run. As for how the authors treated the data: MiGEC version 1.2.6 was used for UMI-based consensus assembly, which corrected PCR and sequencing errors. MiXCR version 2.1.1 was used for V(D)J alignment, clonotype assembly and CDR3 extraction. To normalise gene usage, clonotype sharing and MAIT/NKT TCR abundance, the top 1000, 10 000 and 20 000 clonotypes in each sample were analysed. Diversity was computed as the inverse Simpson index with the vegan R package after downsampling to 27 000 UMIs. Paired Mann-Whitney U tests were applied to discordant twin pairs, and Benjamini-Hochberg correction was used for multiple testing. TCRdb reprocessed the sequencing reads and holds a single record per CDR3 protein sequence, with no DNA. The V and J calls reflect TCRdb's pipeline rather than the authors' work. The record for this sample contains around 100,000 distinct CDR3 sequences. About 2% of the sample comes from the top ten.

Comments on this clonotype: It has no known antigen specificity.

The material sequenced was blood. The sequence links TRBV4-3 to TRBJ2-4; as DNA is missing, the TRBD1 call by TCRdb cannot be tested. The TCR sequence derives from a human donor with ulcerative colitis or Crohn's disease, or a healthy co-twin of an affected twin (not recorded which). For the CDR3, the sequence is CASSQDPEGTKNIQYF.